Reported below is one T cell receptor beta chain. Its specific antigen is unknown. No base-level quality is on record; no much larger clone is a single base apart. This entry comes from a study of Ad26.COV2.S vaccination and SARS-CoV-2 variants (dated by TCRdb to about 2021). Context from the whole study: Donors in the vaccine arm were drawn from COV1001, a phase I-IIa trial of Ad26.COV2.S in healthy adults that was multicentre, randomized, double-blind and placebo-controlled. Participants in the trial were split at random into five groups of five each, receiving low-dose or high-dose Ad26.COV2.S once or twice, or else placebo on both occasions. Throughout the experiments and outcome assessment, investigators stayed blinded to trial group allocation. Sequencing of the TCRbeta repertoire served to evaluate the specificity and breadth of SARS-CoV-2-reactive T cell receptors following Ad26.COV2.S vaccination. A total of approximately 30 samples were included in the TCR-sequenced set, comprising around 19 Ad26.COV2.S vaccine recipients, 5 placebo recipients and 8 SARS-CoV-2 convalescent individuals. Ad26.COV2.S was administered intramuscularly at 5 x 10^10 or 1 x 10^11 viral particles, either as a single shot or as two shots given 56 days apart.

The immunoSEQ Assay was the method used to sequence TCRbeta CDR3 regions. After extraction, genomic DNA underwent amplification by bias-controlled multiplex PCR, followed by high-throughput sequencing. For the original study's pipeline: To quantify the absolute abundance of each unique TCRbeta CDR3 region, sequences were collapsed and filtered. Usable DNA was measured by amplifying reference genes present in all nucleated cells, and TCRbeta template counts were normalized to that usable DNA to estimate T cell fraction. Repertoire TCRs were annotated as SARS-CoV-2-specific when V gene, CDR3 amino acid sequence and J gene were exactly matched to a known reactive TCR set. The reference SARS-CoV-2 TCR set came from MIRA and was filtered for enrichment in COVID-19-positive ImmuneCODE repertoires, removing public or cross-reactive TCRs. Using the MIRA antigens, annotated TCRs were further analysed by specific ORF or by position within an ORF. Breadth was defined as annotated unique rearrangements over total unique productive rearrangements; depth was the summed frequency of those rearrangements. Two-sided Wilcoxon rank-sum tests were used to compare TCR breadth between groups. TCRdb carries this immuneACCESS record with in-frame sequences only. Its versions omit some clonotypes, under half of them owing to an unresolved V gene in the studies checked, with the rest unexplained. V and J calls and clone size follow that table, whereas D and trimming were derived from the DNA. The sample has approximately 500,000 clones on record, roughly 89% of them singletons. Around 13% of the sample goes to the ten largest clones.

Ends trimmed: V by 3 bases, J by 7 bases; bases unmatched to a gene: 5. The CDR3 runs 13 residues from the cysteine to the phenylalanine. This entry keeps only the CDR3 DNA: 39 bases, framed from base 1. According to the germline V gene, CDR1 reads SGDLS and CDR2 reads YYNGEE. Overall results and qualifications from the work: After vaccination, substantial breadth of spike-specific CD8+ and CD4+ T cell responses was reported. Vaccine and placebo recipients had similar non-spike TCR breadth, a finding consistent with the vaccine containing only spike. According to the authors, total T cell responses may have been underestimated by the TCR breadth and depth analyses. Spike-specific TCR breadth was higher in Ad26.COV2.S recipients than in placebo recipients (P = 0.0014). Comparing responses between vaccine doses or regimens was not something the study was powered to do.

The treatment or condition tag for this specimen amounts to: approximately 18 received Ad26.COV2.S at low or high dose, single or two shots; about 5 received placebo; per-sample allocation not given. For vaccine and placebo recipients, repertoires were sequenced using samples collected on day 63 after the first injection. Between 29 July and 7 August 2020, Cohort 1b enrolled some 25 adults aged 18-55 years at one site in Boston, USA. Ad26.COV2.S consisted of a replication-incompetent adenovirus type 26 vector by which a prefusion-stabilized SARS-CoV-2 spike protein from the original Wuhan strain was expressed.

The V gene is TRBV9 and the J gene is TRBJ2-3; 7 bases in the middle match TRBD2. This sample comprised peripheral blood, obtained in a trial of Ad26.COV2.S vaccine versus placebo. This TCR was sampled from a person between 18 and 65 years old who received the Ad26.COV2.S COVID-19 vaccine or a placebo. The DNA sequence is as follows: TGTGCCAGCAGCGCGGGGGGAGCTTATACGCAGTATTTT. Translation gives CASSAGGAYTQYF.